These 14 T cell receptor beta chains originate from one sample sequenced in a study of OX40 agonist ivuxolimab in advanced cancers. Method: immunoSEQ multiplex PCR; TCRdb's copy keeps in-frame clones and lacks some. The sample has about 72,000 clones, about 85% seen once. The specimen comprised CD4+ or CD8+ T cells sorted from blood, sampled in a trial of the OX40 agonist ivuxolimab. The receptor set was obtained from an adult with an advanced solid tumor such as melanoma, head and neck, liver or kidney cancer.

The V and J genes are TRBV15 and TRBJ1-2; possible D gene TRBD1, 6 bases. Germline lookup yields CDR1 LNHNV and CDR2 YYDKDF (reference sequence). The CDR3 covers 17 residues. V was shortened by 3 bases and J by 2 bases, with 19 bases between the two germline ends. CDR3 bases: TGTGCCACCAGCAGCCCCCCCTTAGGGGGGCGAAACTATGGCTACACCTTC. It is translated as CATSSPPLGGRNYGYTF.

The gene calls are TRBV5-1 and TRBJ1-1; D possibly corresponds to TRBD1 (5 bases). The germline gives CDR1 SGHRS, CDR2 YFSETQ. Between the trimmed V and J ends, which lost 2 bases and 4 bases, there was a span of 12 bases. The CDR3 extends over 14 amino acids. The DNA of the CDR3 is TGCGCCAGCAGCTTATCCAGGGCGGGCACTGAAGCTTTCTTT. Translation gives CASSLSRAGTEAFF.

CDR3 loop: CASSFGQNYGYTF. In DNA form, the CDR3 reads TGTGCCAGCAGTTTCGGACAGAACTATGGCTACACCTTC. This chain joins TRBV28 and TRBJ1-2, with D possibly being TRBD1 (6 bases). This CDR3 comprises 13 residues. CDR1 is MDHEN, CDR2 SYDVKM, per germline. Trimming took off 3 bases at V and 2 bases at J, with 7 bases between the two ends.

This sequence joins TRBV7-2 and TRBJ2-7; D uncertain. Trimming removed 5 bases at V and 3 bases at J, with 20 bases between. The CDR3 extends over 16 amino acids. Germline assignment: CDR1 SGHTA and CDR2 FQGNSA. The CDR3 nucleotides read TGTGCCAGCAGCCCCACATCGACAACATTGAGCTACGAGCAGTACTTC. Protein sequence: CASSPTSTTLSYEQYF.

This clone was found once. The chain employs TRBV11-3 and TRBJ1-2, with D hard to call. CDR1 is SGHNT and CDR2 is YENEEA in the germline V gene. The CDR3 runs 13 residues. V lost 5 bases and J 4 bases, leaving 11 bases between the germline ends. DNA of the CDR3: TGTGCCAGCAGCCCGATGACCTCCTATGGCTACACCTTC. Translation: CASSPMTSYGYTF.

This clone was observed once. This chain joins TRBV6-6 and TRBJ2-3; possible D gene TRBD1, 7 bases. CDR1 and CDR2 (germline): MNHNY, SVGAGI (reference sequence). The CDR3 length is 15 residues. Trimming left V 3 bases short and J 6 bases short, with 16 bases between. DNA for the CDR3: TGTGCCAGCAGTTATCAGGGGGGCCGGGGGGATACGCAGTATTTT. Its protein is CASSYQGGRGDTQYF.

The chain joins TRBV28 to TRBJ1-1, with D uncertain. The CDR3 covers 14 residues. Germline loops: CDR1 MDHEN, CDR2 SYDVKM. Trimming removed 0 bases at V and 2 bases at J, with 7 bases between. The CDR3 DNA is TGTGCCAGCAGTTTATGGGCAGAAAACACTGAAGCTTTCTTT. Translation gives CASSLWAENTEAFF.

About this clone itself: Its ends do not fully match the called genes, so a read error is possible. The chain's CDR3 is CASSLNQGAGVDTEAFF. CDR3 nucleotide sequence: TGTGCTAGCAGCTTAAATCAGGGGGCAGGGGTGGACACTGAAGCTTTCTTT. V is TRBV7-7 and J is TRBJ1-1; the match to TRBD1 covers 8 bases. The CDR3 consists of 17 residues. The germline gives CDR1 SSHAT, CDR2 FNYEAQ (reference sequence).

V and J are TRBV7-2 and TRBJ2-2; 8 positions agree with TRBD2. CDR1 is SGHTA, CDR2 FQGNSA, per germline. V shed 0 bases, J shed 6 bases, and the junction held 6 bases outside the gene matches. The CDR3 is 16 residues long. The CDR3 reads CASSLAAGVESGELFF. CDR3 in DNA: TGTGCCAGCAGCTTAGCAGCGGGAGTGGAGTCCGGGGAGCTGTTTTTT.

The chain employs TRBV2 and TRBJ1-6; unclear D gene. Germline V gives CDR1 SNHLY, CDR2 FYNNEI. The CDR3 runs 15 residues. V was shortened by 5 bases and J by 5 bases, with 13 bases between the two germline ends. CDR3 nucleotide sequence: TGTGCCAGCAGTCGCGCGCAGAGTAATAATTCACCCCTCCACTTT. The encoded protein is CASSRAQSNNSPLHF.

The chain recombines TRBV28 with TRBJ1-4, with no clear D. CDR3 length equals 15 residues. Trimming removed 3 bases from V and 7 bases from J, with 15 bases in between. The germline CDR1 and CDR2 sequences are MDHEN and SYDVKM. The CDR3 is CASSFFGLRGEKLFF. The CDR3 nucleotides are TGTGCCAGCAGTTTTTTCGGGCTTCGGGGTGAAAAACTGTTTTTT.

This clone was detected only once. This CDR3 reads CASSYPGTRGTGELFF. CDR3 DNA sequence: TGTGCCAGCAGTTACCCCGGGACTAGGGGAACCGGGGAGCTGTTTTTT. The chain recombines TRBV6-5 with TRBJ2-2; 8 positions agree with TRBD2. Losses at the gene ends were 2 bases for V and 5 bases for J; bases not matched to a gene: 7. Per germline, CDR1 MNHEY and CDR2 SVGAGI. The CDR3 is 16 amino acids.

The rearrangement joins TRBV30 to TRBJ1-4, with D maybe TRBD1 (5 bases). This CDR3 is 13 amino acids long. Germline assignment: CDR1 GTSNPN and CDR2 SVGIG (reference sequence). Trimming cost V 6 bases and J 5 bases, with 13 bases left between them. CDR3 bases: TGTGCCTGCGCTTTGGGGGGGAATGAAAAACTGTTTTTT. Translating it yields CACALGGNEKLFF.

This clone has only a few counts. The V call is TRBV5-1, the J call TRBJ2-5, with D maybe TRBD2 (6 bases). The V gene lost 4 bases and the J gene lost 5 bases, with 18 bases spanning the gap. The CDR3 covers 15 residues. Germline V gene data show CDR1 as SGHRS and CDR2 as YFSETQ. The CDR3 DNA follows: TGCGCCAGCAGCCCGACAACTAGCTTCGCGGAGACCCAGTACTTC. Amino acid sequence: CASSPTTSFAETQYF.